A selection of T cell receptor beta chains follows, all from one sample in a study of T cell responses to AZD1222 COVID-19 vaccine. Assay: immunoSEQ multiplex PCR; the TCRdb copy retains only in-frame clones and omits some. The sample consists of over 85,000 clones, roughly nine tenths of them appearing once. The sample consisted of peripheral blood, taken on day 0 of AZD1222 vaccination. These receptors were collected from an adult in good health. The CDR3 runs from the conserved cysteine through the conserved F or W. The D gene is left open where the match is weak. Clone size is given for some rows only: seen once, a few or many times, or a class if the clone is expanded.

clone size: -
V gene: TRBV5-1
J gene: TRBJ1-4
D gene: TRBD1
CDR3 protein: CASSGRDSPNEKLFF
CDR3 DNA: TGCGCCAGCAGCGGGCGGGACAGCCCAAATGAAAAACTGTTTTTT

clone size: -
V gene: TRBV27
J gene: TRBJ2-7
D gene: TRBD2
CDR3 protein: CASSPSTSGSSYEQYF
CDR3 DNA: TGTGCCAGCAGTCCTTCGACTAGCGGGAGCTCCTACGAGCAGTACTTC

clone size: -
V gene: TRBV6-5
J gene: TRBJ1-1
D gene: TRBD1
CDR3 protein: CASSYWTGAREAFF
CDR3 DNA: TGTGCCAGCAGTTACTGGACAGGGGCGCGTGAAGCTTTCTTT

clone size: once
V gene: TRBV4-1
J gene: TRBJ1-1
D gene: -
CDR3 protein: CASSPKGLGGDTEAFF
CDR3 DNA: TGCGCCAGCAGCCCTAAGGGACTCGGGGGGGACACTGAAGCTTTCTTT

clone size: -
V gene: TRBV7-2
J gene: TRBJ2-5
D gene: -
CDR3 protein: CASSFNAAETQYF
CDR3 DNA: TGTGCCAGCAGCTTCAATGCAGCGGAGACCCAGTACTTC

clone size: -
V gene: TRBV6-5
J gene: TRBJ2-7
D gene: -
CDR3 protein: CASSYTLGNEQYF
CDR3 DNA: TGTGCCAGCAGTTACACTCTGGGTAACGAGCAGTACTTC

clone size: -
V gene: TRBV2
J gene: TRBJ1-4
D gene: -
CDR3 protein: CASRFTGTSNEKLFF
CDR3 DNA: TGTGCCAGCAGATTTACCGGGACCTCAAATGAAAAACTGTTTTTT

clone size: -
V gene: TRBV19
J gene: TRBJ1-2
D gene: TRBD1
CDR3 protein: CASSWGQGVNYGYTF
CDR3 DNA: TGTGCCAGTAGTTGGGGACAGGGAGTTAACTATGGCTACACCTTC

clone size: -
V gene: TRBV2
J gene: TRBJ2-7
D gene: TRBD1
CDR3 protein: CASLGQGFEQYF
CDR3 DNA: TGTGCCAGCCTCGGACAGGGTTTCGAGCAGTACTTC

clone size: -
V gene: TRBV10-3
J gene: TRBJ1-1
D gene: TRBD1
CDR3 protein: CAISGGQGVTEAFF
CDR3 DNA: TGTGCCATCAGTGGGGGACAGGGCGTCACTGAAGCTTTCTTT

clone size: -
V gene: TRBV28
J gene: TRBJ2-1
D gene: TRBD1
CDR3 protein: CASDWTGGNEQFF
CDR3 DNA: TGTGCCAGCGATTGGACAGGGGGGAATGAGCAGTTCTTC

clone size: -
V gene: TRBV19
J gene: TRBJ1-1
D gene: -
CDR3 protein: CASMFQGIEAFF
CDR3 DNA: TGTGCCAGTATGTTCCAGGGAATAGAAGCTTTCTTT

clone size: -
V gene: TRBV19
J gene: TRBJ2-5
D gene: TRBD1
CDR3 protein: CASSRQGPETQYF
CDR3 DNA: TGTGCCAGTAGTAGACAGGGCCCGGAGACCCAGTACTTC

clone size: once
V gene: TRBV30
J gene: TRBJ1-2
D gene: TRBD1
CDR3 protein: CAWETGTGSGYTF
CDR3 DNA: TGTGCCTGGGAAACCGGGACAGGGAGCGGCTACACCTTC

clone size: -
V gene: TRBV11-2
J gene: TRBJ2-1
D gene: -
CDR3 protein: CASSQIRLYNEQFF
CDR3 DNA: TGTGCCAGCAGTCAGATCCGGTTGTACAATGAGCAGTTCTTC

clone size: -
V gene: TRBV6-5
J gene: TRBJ2-7
D gene: TRBD2
CDR3 protein: CASSYLAGGSYEQYF
CDR3 DNA: TGTGCCAGCAGTTACCTAGCGGGAGGGTCCTACGAGCAGTACTTC

clone size: -
V gene: TRBV10-3
J gene: TRBJ1-5
D gene: -
CDR3 protein: CAISGTPLQPQHF
CDR3 DNA: TGTGCCATCAGCGGGACCCCACTCCAGCCCCAGCATTTT

clone size: -
V gene: TRBV30
J gene: TRBJ2-5
D gene: TRBD2
CDR3 protein: CAWRVAGGKGTQYF
CDR3 DNA: TGTGCCTGGAGGGTAGCGGGGGGGAAGGGGACCCAGTACTTC

clone size: few
V gene: TRBV19
J gene: TRBJ2-7
D gene: -
CDR3 protein: CASSMEGSYEQYF
CDR3 DNA: TGTGCCAGTAGTATGGAAGGAAGCTACGAGCAGTACTTC

clone size: -
V gene: TRBV9
J gene: TRBJ2-2
D gene: TRBD1
CDR3 protein: CASSPRTGGDAGELFF
CDR3 DNA: TGTGCCAGCAGCCCCAGGACAGGGGGTGACGCCGGGGAGCTGTTTTTT

clone size: -
V gene: TRBV4-2
J gene: TRBJ1-2
D gene: -
CDR3 protein: CASSLLRVQHGYTF
CDR3 DNA: TGTGCCAGCAGCCTTCTTCGGGTTCAACATGGCTACACCTTC

clone size: -
V gene: TRBV5-4
J gene: TRBJ1-1
D gene: -
CDR3 protein: CASSLAGQNTEAFF
CDR3 DNA: TGTGCCAGCAGCTTGGCAGGGCAGAACACTGAAGCTTTCTTT

clone size: -
V gene: TRBV9
J gene: TRBJ2-1
D gene: TRBD1
CDR3 protein: CASSAVDRGRGDEQFF
CDR3 DNA: TGTGCCAGCAGCGCAGTGGACAGGGGGCGAGGCGATGAGCAGTTCTTC